This T cell receptor beta chain was recovered during a study of OX40 agonist ivuxolimab in advanced cancers. Turning to the study itself: An agonistic human IgG2 monoclonal antibody against OX40 (CD134) was given.

Produced via immunoSEQ multiplex PCR; TCRdb's table is partial and in-frame only. The data show 70,000 or so clones, approximately 91% seen once. Germline assignment: CDR1 SEHNR and CDR2 FQNEAQ (reference sequence). V gave up 5 bases and J gave up 7 bases, with 17 bases separating them. The CDR3 is 15 amino acids. Details on this clone: As yet, its antigen is unknown.

General study findings and limits: Mean expanded clone counts were higher in CD8+ than CD4+ T cells.

This receptor was taken from an adult with an advanced solid tumor such as melanoma, head and neck, liver or kidney cancer. The chain recombines TRBV7-9 with TRBJ2-2, with D maybe TRBD2 (5 bases). Sequences were derived from CD4+ or CD8+ T cells sorted from blood, sampled in a trial of the OX40 agonist ivuxolimab. This chain's CDR3 is CASSRTPRVFGELFF. CDR3 nucleotides: TGTGCCAGCAGCCGGACTCCAAGGGTCTTCGGGGAGCTGTTTTTT.